Sequencing of this T cell receptor beta chain was carried out in a study of spatial heterogeneity in lung cancer. Study findings and constraints: Estimated TCR-seq coverage of tumor T cells was only roughly 7% for alpha chains. For beta chains, the corresponding estimate was about 14%. Counts of expanded intratumoral alpha and beta TCRs tracked tumor mutation counts.

Time point of the sample: sample taken at primary tumor resection. Untreated early-stage non-small cell lung cancer patients, 72 in total, were the donors. Tumor, nontumor lung or frozen PBMC supplied whole RNA that was sequenced unsorted. On this clonotype itself: Antigen unknown.

A distinct unique molecular identifier was carried by each TCR cDNA molecule. TCRdb independently ran MiXCR on the 5' RACE reads; one entry per CDR3 protein. The sample includes 20,000 to 30,000 distinct CDR3 sequences, around 10% of them seen just once. From germline, CDR1 is KGHSH and CDR2 LQKENI. The CDR3 loop spans 14 amino acids. Trimming cost V 5 bases and J 1 base, with 11 bases left between them. The chain joins TRBV18 to TRBJ2-5; D is unresolved. The sample here was lung tumor tissue, taken at surgery. The TCR comes from a male donor with early-stage non-small cell lung cancer. The CDR3 loop is CASSTADAQETQYF. The CDR3 DNA reads TGTGCCAGCTCAACGGCGGACGCCCAAGAGACCCAGTACTTC. Full variable domain (missing parts from reference TRBV18 and TRBJ2-5): NAGVMQNPRHLVRRRGQEARLRCSPMKGHSHVYWYRQLPEEGLKFMVYLQKENIIDESGMPKERFSAEFPKEGPSILRIQQVVRGDSAAYFCASSTADAQETQYFGPGTRLLVL.